This T cell receptor (beta chain) derives from a study of T cells in Graves' hyperthyroidism and ophthalmopathy. The CDR3 is made up of 16 amino acids. CDR1 is SEHNR, CDR2 FQNEAQ, per germline (reference sequence). V was clipped by 5 bases and J by 3 bases, with 17 bases between them. Amplification of TCR beta CDR3 regions was performed using RNA transcripts as template. Using the HTBI primer set, a first-round RT-PCR was run on the TCR CDR3. One entry per CDR3 protein, called by TCRdb with MiXCR from the multiplex PCR reads. The sample yields about 300,000 distinct CDR3 sequences, approximately 15% seen once. This clonotype has ten or more counts.

V gene TRBV7-9 combines with J gene TRBJ2-1; D uncertain. This sequence originates from a woman between 40 and 50 years old with Graves' hyperthyroidism. The sequenced sample consisted of blood. This CDR3 reads CASSLTHGPNYNEQFF. The CDR3 coding sequence is TGTGCCAGCAGCCTTACCCACGGGCCAAACTACAATGAGCAGTTCTTC.